A single TCR beta chain is shown here with its context. Germline-derived CDR1 and CDR2 are SGHDN and FVKESK. V lost 4 bases and J lost 11, with 14 bases in between. The CDR3 loop spans 12 amino acids. This sample is drawn from a study of OX40 agonist ivuxolimab in advanced cancers. In the study overall: Cancers in dose escalation were hepatocellular, melanoma, renal cell and head and neck.

TCRdb's table, derived via immunoSEQ multiplex PCR, lists solely in-frame clones and lacks some. The table has about 25,000 clones, roughly 78% seen once. Autoimmune disease history or systemic immunosuppression was exclusionary. The sample in question was CD4+ or CD8+ T cells sorted from blood, obtained in a trial of the OX40 agonist ivuxolimab. This clonotype was sampled from an adult with an advanced solid tumor such as melanoma, head and neck, liver or kidney cancer. The V and J genes are TRBV14 and TRBJ1-1; no firm D call. The CDR3 nucleotides are TGTGCCAGCAGCCTAGGGCAAGTCAGGGCTTTCTTT. Translated: CASSLGQVRAFF.